The clone carrying this T cell receptor (beta chain) was observed at least ten times. The antigen remains undetermined. The germline V gene encodes CDR1 DFQATT and CDR2 SNEGSKA (reference sequence). J was trimmed by 5 bases and V by 6 bases; bases with no gene match: 9. The CDR3 extends over 13 amino acids. These data originate in a study of T cells in Graves' hyperthyroidism and ophthalmopathy. Overall study results and limits: Within blood appeared most thyroid clonotypes that had expanded above 0.001. Ophthalmopathy and stable hyperthyroidism were separated by a 13 V-J model.

TCR beta CDR3 sequences were amplified from RNA transcripts. RT-PCR in the first round (using the HTBI primer set) targeted the TCR CDR3. TCRdb independently ran MiXCR on the multiplex PCR reads; one entry per CDR3 protein. This table holds about 520,000 distinct CDR3 sequences, roughly a quarter found once. Patients with ophthalmopathy all had a Clinical Activity Score of at least 3, a NOSPECS grade of at least 4 and duration under 3 months. Uncontrolled infection, other autoimmune disease, pregnancy or lactation disqualified patients from enrolment. What was sequenced was blood. This TCR was sampled from a woman in her thirties with Graves' ophthalmopathy. The chain employs TRBV20-1 and TRBJ2-5; 7 bases are a match to TRBD1. CDR3 amino acids: CSAKKTGLETQYF. The DNA of the CDR3 is TGCAGTGCCAAAAAGACAGGGTTGGAGACCCAGTACTTC.